A single T cell receptor beta chain is shown here with its context. The CDR3 runs to 13 residues. The V and J ends lost 8 bases and 2 bases respectively, with 12 bases between them. Germline V lookup: CDR1 WSHSY, CDR2 SAAADI. Survey-level immunoSEQ sequencing profiled the TCR beta repertoire. TCRdb's table, derived via immunoSEQ multiplex PCR, lists solely in-frame clones and lacks some. The repertoire includes around 50,000 clones, 85% to 95% of them detected once, and around 10% sits in the top ten. The specimen was PBMCs. This clonotype originated in a middle-aged man with rheumatoid arthritis. The genes are TRBV10-2 and TRBJ1-1, with no clear D. The CDR3 here is CASGGPGNTEAFF. As DNA, the CDR3 is TGCGCCAGCGGAGGACCAGGAAACACTGAAGCTTTCTTT.